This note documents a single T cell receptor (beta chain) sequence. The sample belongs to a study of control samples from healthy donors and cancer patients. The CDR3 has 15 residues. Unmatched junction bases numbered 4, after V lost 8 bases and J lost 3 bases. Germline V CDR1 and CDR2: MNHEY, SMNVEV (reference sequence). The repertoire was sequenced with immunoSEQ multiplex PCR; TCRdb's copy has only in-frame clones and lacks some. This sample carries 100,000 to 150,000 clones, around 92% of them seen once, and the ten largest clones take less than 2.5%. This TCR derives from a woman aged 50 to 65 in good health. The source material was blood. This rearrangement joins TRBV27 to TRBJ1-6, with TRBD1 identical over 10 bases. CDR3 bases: TGTGCCAGCCGGACAGGGGGACTCTATAATTCACCCCTCCACTTT. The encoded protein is CASRTGGLYNSPLHF.